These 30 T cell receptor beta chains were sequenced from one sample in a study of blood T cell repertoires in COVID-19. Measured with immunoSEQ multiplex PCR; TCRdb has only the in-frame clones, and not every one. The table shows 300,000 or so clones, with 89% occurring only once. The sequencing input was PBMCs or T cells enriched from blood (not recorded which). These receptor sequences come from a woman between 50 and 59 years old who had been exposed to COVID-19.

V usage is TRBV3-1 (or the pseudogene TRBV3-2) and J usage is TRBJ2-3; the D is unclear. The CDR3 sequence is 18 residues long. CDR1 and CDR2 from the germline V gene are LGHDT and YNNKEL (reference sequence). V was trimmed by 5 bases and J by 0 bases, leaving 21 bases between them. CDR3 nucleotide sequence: TGTGCCAGCAGCTCCCTCGTAGAAAGAACCACTAGCACAGATACGCAGTATTTT. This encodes CASSSLVERTTSTDTQYF.

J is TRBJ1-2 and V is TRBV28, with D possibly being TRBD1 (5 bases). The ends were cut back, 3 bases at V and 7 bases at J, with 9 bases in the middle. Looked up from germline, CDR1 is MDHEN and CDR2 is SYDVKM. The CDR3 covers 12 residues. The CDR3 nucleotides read TGTGCCAGCAGTTTTAAGGGGTCTGGCTACACCTTC. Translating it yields CASSFKGSGYTF.

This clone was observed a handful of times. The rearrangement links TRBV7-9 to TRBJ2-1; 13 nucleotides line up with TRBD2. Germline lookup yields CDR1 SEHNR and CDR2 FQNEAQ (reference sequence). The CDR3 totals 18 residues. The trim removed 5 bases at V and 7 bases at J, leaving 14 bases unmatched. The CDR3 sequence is CASSLPPRLAGGRNEQFF. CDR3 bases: TGTGCCAGCAGCCTCCCCCCTCGACTAGCGGGGGGCAGGAATGAGCAGTTCTTC.

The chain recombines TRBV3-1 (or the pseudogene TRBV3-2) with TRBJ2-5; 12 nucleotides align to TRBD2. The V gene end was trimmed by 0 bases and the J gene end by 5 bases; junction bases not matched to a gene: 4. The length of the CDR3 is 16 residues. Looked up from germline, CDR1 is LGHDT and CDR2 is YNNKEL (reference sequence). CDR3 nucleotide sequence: TGTGCCAGCAGCCAAGAAACTAGCGGGGGGAGGGAGACCCAGTACTTC. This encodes CASSQETSGGRETQYF.

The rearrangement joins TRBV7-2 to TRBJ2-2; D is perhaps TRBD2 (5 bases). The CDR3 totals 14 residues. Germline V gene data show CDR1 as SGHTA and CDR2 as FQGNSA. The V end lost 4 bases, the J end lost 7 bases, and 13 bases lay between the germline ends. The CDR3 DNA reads TGTGCCAGCAGCTCTGCGGGCACAAGCGGGGAGCTGTTTTTT. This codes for CASSSAGTSGELFF.

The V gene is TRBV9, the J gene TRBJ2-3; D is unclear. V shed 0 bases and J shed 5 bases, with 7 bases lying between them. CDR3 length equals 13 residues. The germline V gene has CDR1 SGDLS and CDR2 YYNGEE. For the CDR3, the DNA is TGTGCCAGCAGCGTAGGGCTCGTAGATACGCAGTATTTT. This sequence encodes CASSVGLVDTQYF.

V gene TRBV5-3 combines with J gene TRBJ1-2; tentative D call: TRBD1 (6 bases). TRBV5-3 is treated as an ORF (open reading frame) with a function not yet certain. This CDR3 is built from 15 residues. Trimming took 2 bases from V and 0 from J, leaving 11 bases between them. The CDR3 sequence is CARSLTGPANYGYTF. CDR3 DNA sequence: TGTGCCAGAAGCTTAACAGGGCCCGCTAACTATGGCTACACCTTC.

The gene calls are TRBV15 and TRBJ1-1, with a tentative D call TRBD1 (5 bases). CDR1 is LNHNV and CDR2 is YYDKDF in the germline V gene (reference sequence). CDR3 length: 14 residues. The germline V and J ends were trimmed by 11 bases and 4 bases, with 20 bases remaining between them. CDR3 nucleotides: TGTGCCGCGACCCCCGGGGGAATTGGCACTGAAGCTTTCTTT. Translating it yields CAATPGGIGTEAFF.

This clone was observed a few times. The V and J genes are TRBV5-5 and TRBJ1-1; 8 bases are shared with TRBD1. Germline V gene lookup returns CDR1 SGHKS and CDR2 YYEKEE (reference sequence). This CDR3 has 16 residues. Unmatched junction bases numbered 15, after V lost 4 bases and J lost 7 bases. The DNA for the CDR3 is TGTGCCAGCAGCCGGCGGTGGGGGCAGGGGGCGAATGAAGCTTTCTTT. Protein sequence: CASSRRWGQGANEAFF.

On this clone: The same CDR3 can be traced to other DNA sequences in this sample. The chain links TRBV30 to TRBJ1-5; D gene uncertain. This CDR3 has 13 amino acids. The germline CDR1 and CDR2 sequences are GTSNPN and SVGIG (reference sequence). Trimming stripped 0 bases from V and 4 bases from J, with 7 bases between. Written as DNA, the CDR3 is TGTGCCTGGAGTGTAGGCGGGAATCAGCCCCAGCATTTT. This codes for CAWSVGGNQPQHF.

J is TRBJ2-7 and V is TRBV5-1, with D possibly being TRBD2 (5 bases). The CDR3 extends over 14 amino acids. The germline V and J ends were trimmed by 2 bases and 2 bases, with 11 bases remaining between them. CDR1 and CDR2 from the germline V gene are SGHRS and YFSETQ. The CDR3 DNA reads TGCGCCAGCAGCTTTGAGCGGCCCCCCTACGAGCAGTACTTC. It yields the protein CASSFERPPYEQYF.

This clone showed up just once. The CDR3 DNA follows: TGTGCCACCAGCAGAGCGCAGGGTAGTGATACGCAGTATTTT. Protein: CATSRAQGSDTQYF. This chain joins TRBV15 and TRBJ2-3, with a weak D call TRBD1 (5 bases). Germline CDR1 reads LNHNV; CDR2 reads YYDKDF (reference sequence). The CDR3 runs to 14 residues. V shed 1 base and J shed 6 bases, with 11 bases lying between them.

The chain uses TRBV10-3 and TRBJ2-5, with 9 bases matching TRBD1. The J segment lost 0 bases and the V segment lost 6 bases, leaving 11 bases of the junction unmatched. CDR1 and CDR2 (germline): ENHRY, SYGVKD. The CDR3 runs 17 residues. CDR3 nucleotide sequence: TGTGCCATCAGGGGCCCCGGGACAGGGCTACACCAAGAGACCCAGTACTTC. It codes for CAIRGPGTGLHQETQYF.

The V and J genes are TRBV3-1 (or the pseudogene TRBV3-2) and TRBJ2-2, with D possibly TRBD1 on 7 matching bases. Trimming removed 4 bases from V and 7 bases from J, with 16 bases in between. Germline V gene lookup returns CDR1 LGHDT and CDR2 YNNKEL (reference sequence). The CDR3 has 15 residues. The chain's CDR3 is CASSRRDSYNGELFF. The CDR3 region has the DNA TGTGCCAGCAGCCGGAGGGACAGCTACAACGGGGAGCTGTTTTTT.

Written as DNA, the CDR3 is TGTGCCAGCTCCACAGGGGACACTGAAGCTTTCTTT. Residues: CASSTGDTEAFF. This chain joins TRBV28 and TRBJ1-1, with TRBD1 matching over 7 bases. The CDR3 totals 12 residues. V shed 8 bases, J shed 3 bases, and the junction held 3 bases outside the gene matches. Germline V gene sequence: CDR1 MDHEN, CDR2 SYDVKM.

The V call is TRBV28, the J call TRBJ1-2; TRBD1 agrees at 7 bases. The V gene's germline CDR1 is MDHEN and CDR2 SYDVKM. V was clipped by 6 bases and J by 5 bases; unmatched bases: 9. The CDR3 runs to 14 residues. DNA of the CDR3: TGTGCCAGCAGGCCCGGCGGGACAGTATATGGCTACACCTTC. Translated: CASRPGGTVYGYTF.

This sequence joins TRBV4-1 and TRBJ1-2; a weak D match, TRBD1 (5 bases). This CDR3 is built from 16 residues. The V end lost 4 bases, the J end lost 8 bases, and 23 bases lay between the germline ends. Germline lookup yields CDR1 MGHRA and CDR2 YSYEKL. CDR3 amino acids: CASSLAVDITRRGYTF. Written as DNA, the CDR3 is TGCGCCAGCAGCCTGGCGGTGGACATCACCCGGAGAGGCTACACCTTC.

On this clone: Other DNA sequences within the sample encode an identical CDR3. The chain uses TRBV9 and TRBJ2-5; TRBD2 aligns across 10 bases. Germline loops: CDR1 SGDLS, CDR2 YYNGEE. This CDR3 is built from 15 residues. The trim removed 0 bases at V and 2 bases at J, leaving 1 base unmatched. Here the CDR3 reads CASSVVAGGQETQYF. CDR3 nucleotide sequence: TGTGCCAGCAGCGTAGTAGCGGGGGGTCAAGAGACCCAGTACTTC.

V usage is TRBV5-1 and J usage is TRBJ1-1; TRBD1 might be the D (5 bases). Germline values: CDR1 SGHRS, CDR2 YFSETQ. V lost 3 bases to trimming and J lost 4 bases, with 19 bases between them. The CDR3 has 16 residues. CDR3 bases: TGCGCCAGCAGCTCCGGGACTCAGGCTTTAGGCACTGAAGCTTTCTTT. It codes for CASSSGTQALGTEAFF.

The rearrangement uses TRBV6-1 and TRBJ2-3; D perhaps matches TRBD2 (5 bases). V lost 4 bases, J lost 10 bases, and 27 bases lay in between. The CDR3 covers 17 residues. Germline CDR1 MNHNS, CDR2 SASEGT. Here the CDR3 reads CASSVTPALQSGVAQYF. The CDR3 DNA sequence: TGTGCCAGCAGTGTGACACCAGCCCTACAATCCGGGGTGGCGCAGTATTTT.

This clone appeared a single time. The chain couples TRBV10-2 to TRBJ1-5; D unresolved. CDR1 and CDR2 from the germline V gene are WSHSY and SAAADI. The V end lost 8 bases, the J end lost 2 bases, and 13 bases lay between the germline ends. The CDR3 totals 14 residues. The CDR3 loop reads CASRSGVGNQPQHF. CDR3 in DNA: TGCGCCAGCCGCTCCGGGGTGGGCAATCAGCCCCAGCATTTT.

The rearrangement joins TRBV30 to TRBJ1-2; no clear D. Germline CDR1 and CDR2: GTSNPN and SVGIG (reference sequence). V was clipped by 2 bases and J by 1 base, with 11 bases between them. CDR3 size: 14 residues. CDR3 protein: CAWSNVVFNYGYTF. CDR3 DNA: TGTGCCTGGAGTAATGTAGTATTTAACTATGGCTACACCTTC.

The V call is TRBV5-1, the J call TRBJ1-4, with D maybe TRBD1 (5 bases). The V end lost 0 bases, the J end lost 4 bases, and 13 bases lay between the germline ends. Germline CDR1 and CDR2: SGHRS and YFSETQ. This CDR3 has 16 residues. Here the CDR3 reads CASSLGVTALNEKLFF. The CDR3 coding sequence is TGCGCCAGCAGCTTGGGGGTGACAGCACTTAATGAAAAACTGTTTTTT.

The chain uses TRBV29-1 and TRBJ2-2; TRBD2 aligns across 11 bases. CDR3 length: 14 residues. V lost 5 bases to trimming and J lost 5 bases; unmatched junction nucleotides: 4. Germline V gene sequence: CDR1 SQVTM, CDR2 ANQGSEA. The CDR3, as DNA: TGCAGCGTTAGGGCTAGCGGGGGGACCGGGGAGCTGTTTTTT. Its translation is CSVRASGGTGELFF.

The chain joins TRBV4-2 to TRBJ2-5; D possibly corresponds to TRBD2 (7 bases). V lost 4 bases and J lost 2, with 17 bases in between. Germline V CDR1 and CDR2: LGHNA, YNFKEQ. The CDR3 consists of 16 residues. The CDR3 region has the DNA TGTGCCAGCAGCCCCTCGAGGGGGGGGGTTCAAGAGACCCAGTACTTC. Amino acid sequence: CASSPSRGGVQETQYF.

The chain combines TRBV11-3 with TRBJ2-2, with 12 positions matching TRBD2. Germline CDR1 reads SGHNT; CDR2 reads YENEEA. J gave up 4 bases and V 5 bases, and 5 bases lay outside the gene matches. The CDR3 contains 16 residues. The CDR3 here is CASSPRTSGVTGELFF. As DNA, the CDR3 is TGTGCCAGCAGCCCTCGGACTAGCGGGGTCACCGGGGAGCTGTTTTTT.

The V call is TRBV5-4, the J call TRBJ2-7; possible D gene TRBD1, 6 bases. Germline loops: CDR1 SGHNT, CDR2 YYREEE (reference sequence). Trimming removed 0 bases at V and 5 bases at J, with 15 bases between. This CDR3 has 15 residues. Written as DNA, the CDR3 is TGTGCCAGCAGCTTGGCGAGTAACAGGGTCGACGAGCAGTACTTC. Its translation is CASSLASNRVDEQYF.

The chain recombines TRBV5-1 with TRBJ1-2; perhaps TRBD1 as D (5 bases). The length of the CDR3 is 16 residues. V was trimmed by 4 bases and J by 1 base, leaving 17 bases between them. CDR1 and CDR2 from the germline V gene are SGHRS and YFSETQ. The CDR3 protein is CASSDGRRGDNYGYTF. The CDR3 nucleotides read TGCGCCAGCAGCGACGGGAGGAGGGGTGATAACTATGGCTACACCTTC.

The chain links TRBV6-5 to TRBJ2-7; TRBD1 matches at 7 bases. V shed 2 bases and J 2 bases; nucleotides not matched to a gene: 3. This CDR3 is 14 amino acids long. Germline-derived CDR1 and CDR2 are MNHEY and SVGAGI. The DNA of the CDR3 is TGTGCCAGCAGTTACGGGACAGCCACCTACGAGCAGTACTTC. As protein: CASSYGTATYEQYF.

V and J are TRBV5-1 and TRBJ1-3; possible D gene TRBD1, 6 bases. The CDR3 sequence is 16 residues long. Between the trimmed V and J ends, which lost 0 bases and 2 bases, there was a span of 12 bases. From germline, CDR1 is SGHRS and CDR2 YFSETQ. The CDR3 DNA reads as TGCGCCAGCAGCTTGGCCGGACAGAGGGCTGGAAACACCATATATTTT. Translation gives CASSLAGQRAGNTIYF.